These 6 T cell receptor beta chains share one sample of origin, sequenced in a study of blood T cells in healthy people across ages. Through a sample-barcoded 5' primer and a J-beta primer mix, a second PCR was run for roughly 7 to 12 cycles. TCRdb called the 5' RACE reads again in MiXCR, with one record for every CDR3 protein. The repertoire has 1.5 million or so distinct CDR3 sequences, approximately 38% of them found once; the top ten carry roughly 8.2%. What was sequenced was blood. These receptors were collected from a woman younger than 30 in good health.

V and J are TRBV6-2 or TRBV6-3 and TRBJ2-6, with 7 bases matching TRBD1. This CDR3 region has 18 residues. Germline V gene lookup returns CDR1 MNHEY and CDR2 SVGEGT. J was trimmed by 1 base and V by 2 bases; bases with no gene match: 8. CDR3 amino acids: CASSYRQGVPSGANVLTF. The DNA of the CDR3 is TGTGCCAGCAGTTACCGGCAGGGGGTACCATCTGGGGCCAACGTCCTGACTTTC.

This clonotype was seen a few times. V is TRBV6-1 and J is TRBJ2-1; no definite D call. V lost 7 bases to trimming and J lost 6 bases, with 13 bases between them. Germline V gene sequence: CDR1 MNHNS, CDR2 SASEGT. This CDR3 is built from 13 residues. CDR3 sequence: CASTRETGNEQFF. CDR3 sequence (DNA): TGTGCCAGCACCAGAGAGACTGGCAATGAGCAGTTCTTC.

There are a few counts of this clonotype. The rearrangement uses TRBV28 and TRBJ2-5; perhaps TRBD2 as D (5 bases). The CDR3 has 11 amino acids. V dropped 8 bases and J dropped 11 bases, with 15 bases sitting between them. Germline CDR1 and CDR2: MDHEN and SYDVKM. The CDR3 protein is CASYGRGEQYF. CDR3 coding DNA: TGTGCCAGCTACGGACGGGGAGAGCAGTACTTC.

The rearrangement links TRBV10-2 to TRBJ2-3; D is unresolved. This CDR3 spans 14 amino acids. Trimming removed 0 bases at V and 0 bases at J, with 4 bases between. CDR1 and CDR2 from the germline V gene are WSHSY and SAAADI. The CDR3 spells CASSESPSTDTQYF. The CDR3, as DNA: TGCGCCAGCAGTGAGTCCCCTAGCACAGATACGCAGTATTTT.

This clonotype was detected only a few times. The chain couples TRBV9 to TRBJ1-2, with D tentatively TRBD1 (6 bases). The CDR3 sequence is 14 residues long. The ends were cut back, 0 bases at V and 4 bases at J, with 10 bases in the middle. Germline lookup yields CDR1 SGDLS and CDR2 YYNGEE. This chain's CDR3 is CASSVGTDIYGYTF. The CDR3 DNA reads TGTGCCAGCAGCGTAGGGACAGACATCTATGGCTACACCTTC.

This chain joins TRBV5-1 and TRBJ1-5; 7 bases map to TRBD1. V shed 3 bases and J 2 bases; nucleotides not matched to a gene: 5. The CDR3 runs to 15 residues. The germline V gene encodes CDR1 SGHRS and CDR2 YFSETQ. The CDR3 sequence is CASSWTGQGNQPQHF. CDR3 sequence (DNA): TGCGCCAGCAGCTGGACCGGACAGGGCAATCAGCCCCAGCATTTT.